The 29 T cell receptor beta chains presented below share a single source sample, sequenced in a study of blood T cells in healthy people across ages. Using a J-beta primer mix together with a sample-barcoded 5' primer, a second PCR was run for roughly 6 to 11 cycles. TCRdb processed the 5' RACE reads anew with MiXCR; each CDR3 protein has one entry. The data contain about 1.4 million distinct CDR3 sequences, 59% of them singletons. The sequencing sample was made of blood. The receptors stem from a man between 18 and 29 years old in good health.

This clonotype was counted a few times. V gene TRBV3-1 combines with J gene TRBJ2-1; 11 bases map to TRBD2. The junction had 9 bases not matched to a gene; V was cut back by 0 bases and J by 14 bases. CDR1 is LGHDT, CDR2 YNNKEL, per germline (reference sequence). The CDR3 is made up of 15 amino acids. In DNA, the CDR3 is TGTGCCAGCAGCCAAGATAGTACTAGCGGGAGTTACAAGTTCTTC. As protein: CASSQDSTSGSYKFF.

In the case of this clonotype: Compared with germline, one end of the junction differs, possibly owing to a read error. V and J are TRBV7-9 and TRBJ1-4; D is unclear. CDR1 and CDR2 from the germline V gene are SEHNR and FQNEAQ (reference sequence). CDR3 length: 14 residues. CDR3 nucleotides: TGTGCTAGCAGCCGAGTTGCAACTAATGAAAAACTGTTTTTT. It yields the protein CASSRVATNEKLFF.

This clonotype came up a few times. The gene calls are TRBV28 and TRBJ1-2, with D unresolved. The CDR3 sequence is 13 residues long. Germline CDR1 reads MDHEN; CDR2 reads SYDVKM. V gave up 6 bases and J gave up 5 bases, with 13 bases separating them. The DNA of the CDR3 is TGTGCCAGCAGCTCAAACTGGGTTTATGGCTACACCTTC. Protein product: CASSSNWVYGYTF.

The chain couples TRBV15 to TRBJ1-2, with D possibly TRBD1 on 5 matching bases. The CDR3 is 15 amino acids. Germline CDR1 and CDR2: LNHNV and YYDKDF (reference sequence). V was cut by 1 base and J by 6 bases, with 15 bases left in between. The CDR3 coding sequence is TGTGCCACCAGCAGAGCGGGCCCCAGGGCTGATGGCTACACCTTC. This gives the protein CATSRAGPRADGYTF.

This clonotype has only one observation. The chain combines TRBV11-2 with TRBJ1-6; 9 bases are shared with TRBD1. Germline CDR1 SGHAT, CDR2 FQNNGV. Germline trimming cut 1 base from V and 16 bases from J; bases unmatched to any gene: 2. The CDR3 spans 12 residues. CDR3 nucleotides: TGTGCCAGCAGCTTAGGGACAGGGGTACTCCACTTT. Translation: CASSLGTGVLHF.

The rearrangement uses TRBV6-2 or TRBV6-3 and TRBJ2-5; tentative D call: TRBD2 (6 bases). TRBJ2-7 matches the DNA end more closely, so the J call is doubtful. Germline CDR1 MNHEY, CDR2 SVGEGT. This CDR3 comprises 16 residues. The CDR3 DNA is TGTGCCAGCAGTTACCCACGGGGACTTTCAAACTACGAGCAGTACTTC. This translates into CASSYPRGLSNYEQYF.

The chain employs TRBV12-3 or TRBV12-4 and TRBJ2-1; 7 bases are a match to TRBD1. The J segment lost 6 bases and the V segment lost 8 bases, leaving 4 bases of the junction unmatched. This CDR3 is 12 amino acids long. Here the CDR3 reads CASATGANEQFF. CDR3 nucleotides: TGTGCCAGCGCCACAGGGGCCAATGAGCAGTTCTTC.

J is TRBJ2-7 and V is TRBV30; D remains ambiguous. Germline V CDR1 and CDR2: GTSNPN, SVGIG (reference sequence). This CDR3 is 12 amino acids long. V gave up 4 bases and J gave up 2 bases, with 9 bases separating them. CDR3 residues: CAWNIDTYEQYF. The DNA of the CDR3 is TGTGCCTGGAACATCGACACCTACGAGCAGTACTTC. The entire variable domain, with the rest obtained from reference TRBV30 and TRBJ2-7, is as follows: SQTIHQWPATLVQPVGSPLSLECTVEGTSNPNLYWYRQAAGRGLQLLFYSVGIGQISSEVPQNLSASRPQDRQFILSSKKLLLSDSGFYLCAWNIDTYEQYFGPGTRLTVT.

The chain recombines TRBV15 with TRBJ2-5; D is unresolved. The closer fit of TRBJ2-7 to the DNA end suggests the J call may be wrong. The CDR3 is 14 amino acids. CDR1 is LNHNV, CDR2 YYDKDF, per germline (reference sequence). This chain's CDR3 is CATSRDSQVYEQYF. The CDR3 DNA reads TGTGCCACCAGCAGAGATAGTCAGGTTTACGAGCAGTACTTC.

The rearrangement uses TRBV12-3 or TRBV12-4 and TRBJ1-4; 9 bases match TRBD1. V was pared by 3 bases and J by 6 bases, with 8 bases of the junction left unmatched. This CDR3 region has 16 residues. For the CDR3, the DNA is TGTGCCAGCAGTTTCCCCGGCCGGACAGGGGATGAAAAACTGTTTTTT. This sequence encodes CASSFPGRTGDEKLFF.

This clonotype was observed a handful of times. The genes are TRBV20-1 and TRBJ1-2; D is unclear. The CDR3 has 13 amino acids. Germline V gene lookup returns CDR1 DFQATT and CDR2 SNEGSKA (reference sequence). V was shortened by 2 bases and J by 4 bases, with 11 bases between the two germline ends. CDR3 sequence (DNA): TGCAGTGCTAGATCTGGCACCGTCTATGGCTACACCTTC. This sequence encodes CSARSGTVYGYTF.

This clonotype was detected only once. The chain employs TRBV20-1 and TRBJ2-5; possibly TRBD2 for D (6 bases). The DNA end lines up better with TRBJ2-7; the J call may be wrong. The V gene's germline CDR1 is DFQATT and CDR2 SNEGSKA (reference sequence). The CDR3 consists of 14 residues. The CDR3 DNA reads TGCAGTGCTAGAGAGGTGGGAGGAGGCCTCGAGCAGTACTTC. It specifies CSAREVGGGLEQYF.

The V call is TRBV4-2, the J call TRBJ2-1; 8 bases map to TRBD2. The germline V gene has CDR1 LGHNA and CDR2 YNFKEQ. With V trimmed by 0 bases and J by 7 bases, 20 bases remained unmatched. The CDR3 has 20 amino acids. The CDR3 here is CASSQDEVEVGLAGRNEQFF. In DNA form, the CDR3 reads TGTGCCAGCAGCCAAGATGAGGTGGAGGTTGGGCTAGCGGGTCGTAATGAGCAGTTCTTC.

This clonotype has only a few counts. The chain is built from TRBV20-1 and TRBJ1-2, with 9 nucleotides matching TRBD1. V gave up 6 bases and J gave up 7 bases; unmatched junction bases: 3. The CDR3 length is 11 residues. CDR1 is DFQATT, CDR2 SNEGSKA, per germline (reference sequence). The CDR3 region is CSARTGAGYTF. The CDR3 DNA follows: TGCAGTGCACGGACAGGGGCTGGCTACACCTTC.

V gene TRBV20-1 combines with J gene TRBJ2-7; the D gene is possibly TRBD1 (6 bases). The CDR3 length is 12 residues. V was clipped by 6 bases and J by 4 bases, with 13 bases between them. The germline gives CDR1 DFQATT, CDR2 SNEGSKA (reference sequence). CDR3 loop: CSAHPQGYEQYF. CDR3 nucleotides: TGCAGTGCCCATCCACAGGGATACGAGCAGTACTTC.

This clonotype was seen only a few times. The chain is built from TRBV4-1 and TRBJ2-4; no firm D call. Germline V CDR1 and CDR2: MGHRA, YSYEKL. The length of the CDR3 is 12 residues. Trimming left V 0 bases short and J 6 bases short, with 3 bases between. CDR3 nucleotides: TGCGCCAGCAGCCAAGATATAAACATTCAGTACTTC. Translating it yields CASSQDINIQYF.

The genes are TRBV6-2 or TRBV6-3 and TRBJ2-2; the match to TRBD1 covers 7 bases. Germline V lookup: CDR1 MNHEY, CDR2 SVGEGT. V trimming: 6 bases; J trimming: 6 bases; junction bases outside the gene matches: 7. The CDR3 covers 14 residues. CDR3 DNA: TGTGCCAGCAGACCCACAGGGGTACCCGGGGAGCTGTTTTTT. Amino acid sequence: CASRPTGVPGELFF.

The chain uses TRBV4-2 and TRBJ2-7, with D possibly matching TRBD2 (6 bases). The CDR3 runs to 14 residues. V gave up 4 bases and J gave up 3 bases, with 13 bases separating them. Germline-derived CDR1 and CDR2 are LGHNA and YNFKEQ. CDR3 in amino acids: CASSPRDSVYEQYF. CDR3 sequence (DNA): TGTGCCAGCAGCCCTAGGGACTCAGTCTACGAGCAGTACTTC.

This sequence joins TRBV20-1 and TRBJ2-1, with 14 bases aligning to TRBD2. The CDR3 runs 14 residues. Germline V gene lookup returns CDR1 DFQATT and CDR2 SNEGSKA (reference sequence). The trim removed 6 bases at V and 8 bases at J, leaving 6 bases unmatched. This CDR3 is CSARGLAGADEQFF. Here the CDR3 DNA reads TGCAGTGCCAGGGGACTAGCGGGAGCCGATGAGCAGTTCTTC.

The DNA for the CDR3 is TGCGCCAGCAGCCCCCCGGGACTTTTTGAAAAACTGTTTTTT. This encodes CASSPPGLFEKLFF. The genes are TRBV4-1 and TRBJ1-4; the D gene is possibly TRBD1 (5 bases). V lost 4 bases to trimming and J lost 7 bases, with 13 bases between them. The germline gives CDR1 MGHRA, CDR2 YSYEKL. This CDR3 has 14 residues.

The rearrangement links TRBV2 to TRBJ2-5; D possibly matches TRBD1 or TRBD2 (5 bases each). The CDR3 is made up of 13 amino acids. Germline V lookup: CDR1 SNHLY, CDR2 FYNNEI. V was pared by 4 bases and J by 11 bases, with 17 bases between. CDR3 coding DNA: TGTGCCAGCAGTGCTACTGGGACGAATGAGCAGTACTTC. This sequence encodes CASSATGTNEQYF.

The V and J genes are TRBV4-2 and TRBJ2-1, with D tentatively TRBD1 (6 bases). This CDR3 contains 16 residues. V was pared by 1 base and J by 6 bases, with 16 bases between. Looked up from germline, CDR1 is LGHNA and CDR2 is YNFKEQ. Here the CDR3 reads CASSQVLGAVGNEQFF. In DNA form, the CDR3 reads TGTGCCAGCAGCCAAGTTCTGGGGGCGGTAGGCAATGAGCAGTTCTTC.

The V call is TRBV29-1, the J call TRBJ2-1, with D uncertain. The V and J ends lost 4 bases and 7 bases respectively, with 14 bases between them. The length of the CDR3 is 13 residues. Germline V lookup: CDR1 SQVTM, CDR2 ANQGSEA. CDR3 nucleotide sequence: TGCAGCGTTGTCGGCGCCAATACGAATGAGCAGTTCTTC. This gives the protein CSVVGANTNEQFF.

This CDR3 is CASNTGTSIEADTQYF. The CDR3 DNA reads as TGCGCCAGCAACACCGGGACTAGTATCGAAGCAGATACGCAGTATTTT. The chain carries TRBV5-1 and TRBJ2-3; 8 nucleotides agree with TRBD2. The germline gives CDR1 SGHRS, CDR2 YFSETQ. The CDR3 consists of 16 residues. The V gene end was trimmed by 6 bases and the J gene end by 4 bases; junction bases not matched to a gene: 13.

The chain uses TRBV6-2 or TRBV6-3 and TRBJ2-1; D gene uncertain. The V end was cut by 2 bases, the J end by 10 bases, with 9 bases between. From germline, CDR1 is MNHEY and CDR2 SVGEGT. The CDR3 is 12 amino acids. The CDR3 loop is CASSYGLQEQFF. DNA for the CDR3: TGTGCCAGCAGTTACGGGTTGCAGGAGCAGTTCTTC.

The chain employs TRBV5-1 and TRBJ1-2, with 10 bases that match TRBD1. CDR1 and CDR2 from the germline V gene are SGHRS and YFSETQ. The V and J ends lost 4 bases and 4 bases, in that order; junction bases with no gene match: 7. The CDR3 totals 15 residues. The CDR3 nucleotides are TGCGCCAGCAGCCTGCGACAGGGGGCGAGCTATGGCTACACCTTC. It yields the protein CASSLRQGASYGYTF. Combining the CDR3 with reference TRBV5-1 and TRBJ1-2 gives the whole variable domain KAGVTQTPRYLIKTRGQQVTLSCSPISGHRSVSWYQQTPGQGLQFLFEYFSETQRNKGNFPGRFSGRQFSNSRSEMNVSTLELGDSALYLCASSLRQGASYGYTFGSGTRLTVV.

The CDR3 sequence is CARPGHQPLNEQFF. DNA for the CDR3: TGCGCCAGGCCGGGACACCAACCTCTCAATGAGCAGTTCTTC. This rearrangement joins TRBV5-1 to TRBJ2-1; D perhaps matches TRBD1 (6 bases). Trimming left V 8 bases short and J 6 bases short, with 18 bases between. CDR1 is SGHRS, CDR2 YFSETQ, per germline. This CDR3 has 14 amino acids.

Concerning this clonotype itself: The junction and the germline gene differ at one end; a read error may be behind it. The chain has TRBV2 and TRBJ1-5; the D gene is possibly TRBD1 (5 bases). Germline V lookup: CDR1 SNHLY, CDR2 FYNNEI. The CDR3 loop spans 13 amino acids. The chain's CDR3 is CASRGDSDQPQHF. The CDR3 nucleotides read TGTGCCAGCAGGGGGGATAGCGATCAGCCCCAGCATTTT. Combining the CDR3 with reference TRBV2 and TRBJ1-5 gives the whole variable domain EPEVTQTPSHQVTQMGQEVILRCVPISNHLYFYWYRQILGQKVEFLVSFYNNEISEKSEIFDDQFSVERPDGSNFTLKIRSTKLEDSAMYFCASRGDSDQPQHFGDGTRLSIL.

This clonotype was detected a few times. The V call is TRBV11-2, the J call TRBJ2-1; 8 bases fit TRBD2. The CDR3 contains 16 residues. CDR1 and CDR2 from the germline V gene are SGHAT and FQNNGV. Losses at the gene ends were 1 base for V and 3 bases for J; bases not matched to a gene: 5. CDR3 sequence (DNA): TGTGCCAGCAGCTTAGCGGCGGGGGGATACTACAATGAGCAGTTCTTC. Residues: CASSLAAGGYYNEQFF.